One sample yielded the 22 T cell receptor beta chains listed below, sequenced in a study of cytomegalovirus exposure and HLA in healthy donors. A multiplex PCR was run with 60 Vbeta primers and 13 Jbeta primers. Only in-frame clones appear in the TCRdb table, and some are missing; sequencing was by immunoSEQ multiplex PCR. The data show a few hundred thousand clones, roughly 80% seen once. The sample comprised PBMCs. These receptors were collected from a girl aged 10 to 17 in good health and CMV-seronegative.

This rearrangement joins TRBV6-1 to TRBJ2-3, with D unresolved. This CDR3 has 13 residues. V shed 8 bases and J shed 0 bases, with 9 bases lying between them. Germline V gene sequence: CDR1 MNHNS, CDR2 SASEGT. The DNA of the CDR3 is TGTGCCAGCTTCCGTACTAGCACAGATACGCAGTATTTT. Translated, it gives CASFRTSTDTQYF.

The gene calls are TRBV11-2 and TRBJ2-2; 7 bases map to TRBD1. CDR1 is SGHAT and CDR2 is FQNNGV in the germline V gene. There are 17 residues in the CDR3. Losses at the gene ends were 4 bases for V and 7 bases for J; bases not matched to a gene: 15. The CDR3 DNA follows: TGTGCCAGCAGCTCCGACAGGGTGCCCCTAACTGGCGGGGAGCTGTTTTTT. Translated: CASSSDRVPLTGGELFF.

The chain recombines TRBV2 with TRBJ1-1; D may be TRBD1 (5 bases). V lost 3 bases and J 3 bases, leaving 17 bases between the germline ends. This CDR3 contains 16 residues. CDR1 and CDR2 from the germline V gene are SNHLY and FYNNEI. DNA for the CDR3: TGTGCCAGCAGTGATGGATATGCTGGCAGGGACACTGAAGCTTTCTTT. It codes for CASSDGYAGRDTEAFF.

The chain is built from TRBV7-3 and TRBJ2-5; 8 positions agree with TRBD1. V dropped 5 bases and J dropped 5; count of bases not matched to a gene: 13. Germline V gives CDR1 SGHTA, CDR2 FQGTGA. This CDR3 region has 16 residues. CDR3 region: CASSLFGTQGAETQYF. The DNA of the CDR3 is TGTGCCAGCAGCCTCTTCGGAACTCAGGGGGCTGAGACCCAGTACTTC.

The V and J genes are TRBV27 and TRBJ1-2; D call uncertain. Trimming removed 3 bases at V and 2 bases at J, with 7 bases between. Germline loops: CDR1 MNHEY, CDR2 SMNVEV (reference sequence). The CDR3 length is 13 residues. CDR3 sequence (DNA): TGTGCCAGCAGTTTGCGGGCAAACTATGGCTACACCTTC. It yields the protein CASSLRANYGYTF.

The chain joins TRBV7-2 to TRBJ2-3, with no clear D. The CDR3 contains 15 residues. V was clipped by 0 bases and J by 1 base, with 8 bases between them. CDR1 is SGHTA, CDR2 FQGNSA, per germline. CDR3 sequence: CASSLASGRTDTQYF. The DNA of the CDR3 is TGTGCCAGCAGCTTAGCCTCAGGCCGCACAGATACGCAGTATTTT. Variable domain in full (rest from reference TRBV7-2 and TRBJ2-3): GAGVSQSPSNKVTEKGKDVELRCDPISGHTALYWYRQSLGQGLEFLIYFQGNSAPDKSGLPSDRFSAERTGGSVSTLTIQRTQQEDSAVYLCASSLASGRTDTQYFGPGTRLTVL.

This chain connects TRBV29-1 to TRBJ1-1, with 9 bases identical to TRBD1. In germline, CDR1 is SQVTM, CDR2 ANQGSEA. Trimming took 6 bases from V and 0 from J; bases not matched to a gene: 2. The CDR3 contains 13 residues. CDR3 region: CSVGTGMNTEAFF. The CDR3 nucleotides read TGCAGCGTCGGGACAGGGATGAACACTGAAGCTTTCTTT.

V gene TRBV4-3 combines with J gene TRBJ1-6, with TRBD1 identical over 10 bases. The CDR3 spans 16 residues. Germline V gene sequence: CDR1 LGHNA, CDR2 YSLEER. V shed 3 bases, J shed 8 bases, and the junction held 7 bases outside the gene matches. CDR3 amino acids: CASSQRQGASYSPLHF. For the CDR3, the DNA is TGCGCCAGCAGCCAGAGACAGGGGGCCTCTTATTCACCCCTCCACTTT.

The chain has TRBV9 and TRBJ2-1; tentatively, D is TRBD2 (5 bases). Trimming left V 0 bases short and J 15 bases short, with 19 bases between. Germline V gene sequence: CDR1 SGDLS, CDR2 YYNGEE. This CDR3 has 14 residues. This chain's CDR3 is CASSVGGEGHSAFF. CDR3 DNA sequence: TGTGCCAGCAGCGTAGGGGGAGAGGGCCATAGTGCGTTCTTC.

The chain is built from TRBV7-8 and TRBJ1-1; D possibly corresponds to TRBD1 (6 bases). With 2 bases removed from V and 1 base from J, the gap between germline ends came to 14 bases. Per the germline V gene, CDR1 is SGHVS and CDR2 is FQNEAQ. The CDR3 contains 16 residues. The CDR3 region is CASSLTPTGKNTEAFF. In DNA form, the CDR3 reads TGTGCCAGCAGCTTAACCCCGACAGGAAAGAACACTGAAGCTTTCTTT.

This chain connects TRBV30 to TRBJ1-5; D might be TRBD1 (5 bases). This CDR3 has 13 amino acids. Germline lookup yields CDR1 GTSNPN and CDR2 SVGIG (reference sequence). The V gene lost 0 bases and the J gene lost 3 bases, with 6 bases spanning the gap. This chain's CDR3 is CAWSVQANQPQHF. The CDR3 DNA sequence: TGTGCCTGGAGTGTACAGGCCAATCAGCCCCAGCATTTT.

The chain carries TRBV2 and TRBJ1-4, with 7 bases matching TRBD1. Germline V gene sequence: CDR1 SNHLY, CDR2 FYNNEI. This CDR3 comprises 13 residues. J gave up 8 bases and V 7 bases, and 7 bases lay outside the gene matches. CDR3 nucleotides: TGTGCCAGCAATGACAGGGAAGGAGAAAAACTGTTTTTT. Its protein is CASNDREGEKLFF. Using reference TRBV2 and TRBJ1-4 for the parts outside the CDR3, the full variable domain is EPEVTQTPSHQVTQMGQEVILRCVPISNHLYFYWYRQILGQKVEFLVSFYNNEISEKSEIFDDQFSVERPDGSNFTLKIRSTKLEDSAMYFCASNDREGEKLFFGSGTQLSVL.

This chain links TRBV5-4 with TRBJ2-1; 12 nucleotides align to TRBD2. The CDR3 is 16 residues long. Germline CDR1 SGHNT, CDR2 YYREEE (reference sequence). Trimming removed 4 bases from V and 1 base from J; junction bases left unmatched: 3. The CDR3 loop reads CASSVGTSGSYNEQFF. The CDR3 nucleotides are TGTGCCAGCAGCGTGGGGACTAGCGGGTCCTACAATGAGCAGTTCTTC.

The chain couples TRBV15 to TRBJ2-5; a possible D gene is TRBD2 (6 bases). Trimming shortened V by 1 base and J by 4 bases, and 13 bases separated the two germline ends. Germline V gene lookup returns CDR1 LNHNV and CDR2 YYDKDF (reference sequence). The CDR3 is made up of 15 amino acids. CDR3 in DNA: TGTGCCACCAGCAGAGCCCGCGGGGCAAGAGAGACCCAGTACTTC. Translation: CATSRARGARETQYF.

Only one count was recorded for this clone. V and J are TRBV2 and TRBJ2-1, with D unclear. The V end was cut by 7 bases, the J end by 4 bases, with 14 bases between. CDR1 SNHLY and CDR2 FYNNEI come from the germline V gene. This CDR3 is built from 14 residues. The CDR3 DNA follows: TGTGCCAGCAATCGCCAAACAGTGTACAATGAGCAGTTCTTC. Protein product: CASNRQTVYNEQFF.

The V call is TRBV29-1, the J call TRBJ1-2, with D perhaps TRBD1 (5 bases). V was trimmed by 7 bases and J by 6 bases, leaving 24 bases between them. Germline values: CDR1 SQVTM, CDR2 ANQGSEA. The CDR3 is made up of 15 amino acids. CDR3 protein: CSALHRAQGRDGYTF. CDR3 nucleotide sequence: TGCAGCGCCCTCCATCGGGCGCAGGGTCGTGATGGCTACACCTTC.

This sequence joins TRBV7-3 and TRBJ2-1; the match to TRBD1 covers 8 bases. Per germline, CDR1 SGHTA and CDR2 FQGTGA. The CDR3 length is 16 residues. V gave up 1 base and J gave up 5 bases; unmatched junction bases: 7. The CDR3 DNA is TGTGCCAGCAGCTTAAGGGGCGGGACAGGTAACAATGAGCAGTTCTTC. This translates into CASSLRGGTGNNEQFF.

This clone was counted once. This sequence joins TRBV28 and TRBJ2-1; 8 bases align to TRBD2. Germline V gene data show CDR1 as MDHEN and CDR2 as SYDVKM. V trimming: 3 bases; J trimming: 5 bases; junction bases outside the gene matches: 6. The CDR3 runs to 15 residues. The CDR3 nucleotides are TGTGCCAGCAGTTTCAACGGGAGGGAGAACAATGAGCAGTTCTTC. Translating it yields CASSFNGRENNEQFF.

This clone has only a few counts. V is TRBV29-1 and J is TRBJ1-3; no reliable D call. Per germline, CDR1 SQVTM and CDR2 ANQGSEA. The CDR3 spans 13 residues. V was clipped by 6 bases and J by 0 bases, with 9 bases between them. CDR3 amino acids: CSVVGLSGNTIYF. CDR3 nucleotide sequence: TGCAGCGTGGTCGGTCTCTCTGGAAACACCATATATTTT.

The chain has TRBV28 and TRBJ2-2, with D perhaps matching TRBD2 (7 bases). Germline V gives CDR1 MDHEN, CDR2 SYDVKM. Trimming took 11 bases from V and 5 from J, leaving 18 bases between them. The CDR3 totals 14 residues. The CDR3 region is CACYRGGRTGELFF. The CDR3 bases are TGTGCCTGTTATAGGGGGGGGCGAACCGGGGAGCTGTTTTTT.

The V and J genes are TRBV19 and TRBJ2-5; 9 positions match TRBD1. Trimming cost V 2 bases and J 5 bases; bases outside gene matches: 3. Germline loops: CDR1 LNHDA, CDR2 SQIVND (reference sequence). The CDR3 sequence is 14 residues long. CDR3 loop: CASSILGQGETQYF. The CDR3 DNA sequence: TGTGCCAGTAGTATACTAGGACAGGGGGAGACCCAGTACTTC.

V is TRBV4-3 and J is TRBJ1-1; D may be TRBD1 (5 bases). The germline V and J ends were trimmed by 4 bases and 1 base, with 13 bases remaining between them. Per germline, CDR1 LGHNA and CDR2 YSLEER. This CDR3 has 15 residues. The CDR3 DNA reads TGCGCCAGCAGCCCAAGTTATCAGGGGAACACTGAAGCTTTCTTT. Translation: CASSPSYQGNTEAFF.